The 18 T cell receptor beta chains reported below all come from one sample, sequenced in a study of read filtering for tumor transcriptome and immune sequencing. This library used 300 to 500 ng RNA and molecular barcoded adaptors spanning alpha/delta and beta/gamma chains. TCRdb independently ran MiXCR on the reads; one entry per CDR3 protein. Among some 120,000 distinct CDR3 sequences listed, 10% to 15% were seen once. Sequencing input: a population of CD138-negative cells sorted from bone marrow. The receptor set was obtained from a donor aged 40 or over with multiple myeloma.

The V gene is TRBV6-5, the J gene TRBJ2-3, with 8 bases identical to TRBD2. The trim removed 6 bases at V and 0 bases at J, leaving 8 bases unmatched. This CDR3 has 16 amino acids. From germline, CDR1 is MNHEY and CDR2 SVGAGI. CDR3 sequence (DNA): TGTGCCAGCAGCCCCGTTGGCGGGGGGAGCACAGATACGCAGTATTTT. Its translation: CASSPVGGGSTDTQYF.

A remark on this clonotype: It may be a read error: a sequence one base away is much more abundant. V is TRBV10-3 and J is TRBJ2-3, with D perhaps TRBD2 (5 bases). Germline CDR1 is ENHRY and CDR2 is SYGVKD. The CDR3 runs to 13 residues. V dropped 8 bases and J dropped 6 bases, with 15 bases sitting between them. CDR3 nucleotide sequence: TGTGCCATCGGTTTAAAGGGAGAGGATACGCAGTATTTT. It codes for CAIGLKGEDTQYF.

This clonotype was picked up many times. One end of the junction varies from germline; a read error may be responsible. The chain employs TRBV6-6 and TRBJ1-1, with D possibly TRBD1 on 5 matching bases. The CDR3 covers 12 residues. Germline CDR1 and CDR2: MNHNY and SVGAGI (reference sequence). Here the CDR3 reads CASSALWGEAFF. The CDR3 bases are TGTGCCAGCAGCGCTTTGTGGGGGGAAGCTTTCTTC.

This clonotype was picked up many times. V usage is TRBV2 and J usage is TRBJ1-2; TRBD1 matches 10 bases. Trimming at V came to 6 bases and at J to 6 bases, leaving 7 bases not matched to a gene. CDR3 length equals 14 residues. Per germline, CDR1 SNHLY and CDR2 FYNNEI. CDR3 DNA: TGTGCCAGCAGCGGGACAGGGGTTGCGAATGGCTACACCTTC. Its translation is CASSGTGVANGYTF. Complete variable domain (other parts from reference TRBV2 and TRBJ1-2): EPEVTQTPSHQVTQMGQEVILRCVPISNHLYFYWYRQILGQKVEFLVSFYNNEISEKSEIFDDQFSVERPDGSNFTLKIRSTKLEDSAMYFCASSGTGVANGYTFGSGTRLTVV.

This clonotype was recorded many times. This chain uses TRBV11-2 with TRBJ2-5; D might be TRBD2 (6 bases). CDR1 and CDR2 from the germline V gene are SGHAT and FQNNGV. The CDR3 runs 17 residues. V was trimmed by 5 bases and J by 3 bases, leaving 22 bases between them. The CDR3 region has the DNA TGTGCCAGCAGCCAACCGCTGAGGACTACCAAAAAAGAGACCCAGTACTTC. Translated: CASSQPLRTTKKETQYF.

This clonotype was recorded many times. V gene TRBV3-1 combines with J gene TRBJ1-6; 7 bases match TRBD1. With V trimmed by 5 bases and J by 2 bases, 6 bases remained unmatched. The CDR3 is 16 residues long. Germline values: CDR1 LGHDT, CDR2 YNNKEL (reference sequence). CDR3 sequence reads: CASSDRQGPYNSPLHF. The CDR3 region has the DNA TGTGCCAGCAGCGACCGACAGGGACCCTATAATTCACCCCTCCACTTT.

A remark on this clonotype: This may stem from a read error, because a much larger clone lies one nucleotide away. The chain uses TRBV10-3 and TRBJ1-4, with D uncertain. The J call may be mistaken, given a closer DNA end match to TRBJ2-3. The CDR3 contains 13 residues. Germline lookup yields CDR1 ENHRY and CDR2 SYGVKD. CDR3 residues: CAISSAGADTQYF. Here the CDR3 DNA reads TGTGCCATCAGTAGCGCTGGCGCAGATACGCAGTATTTT.

Remarks on this clonotype: The CDR3 end shows no conserved phenylalanine or tryptophan, and so a read error is likely. The genes are TRBV5-1 and TRBJ1-1; D uncertain. The CDR3 length is 14 residues. Trimming stripped 4 bases from V and 1 base from J, with 11 bases between. Germline assignment: CDR1 SGHRS and CDR2 YFSETQ. CDR3 nucleotide sequence: TGCGCCAGCAGCAGCGGTGACACGAACACTGAAGCTTTCTCT. Residues: CASSSGDTNTEAFS.

There are a few counts of this clonotype. The chain links TRBV19 to TRBJ2-1; D possibly corresponds to TRBD1 (6 bases). The germline V gene encodes CDR1 LNHDA and CDR2 SQIVND (reference sequence). The ends were cut back, 4 bases at V and 0 bases at J, with 13 bases in the middle. The CDR3 has 16 residues. The CDR3 spells CASSSTGFSSYNEQFF. The CDR3, as DNA: TGTGCCAGTAGTAGCACAGGGTTTAGCTCCTACAATGAGCAGTTCTTC.

In its sample, this clonotype was seen many times. The CDR3 region has the DNA TGCAGTGCTAGAGATCGAACAGGAAAAAGGAACACTGAAGCTTTCTTT. Its protein product is CSARDRTGKRNTEAFF. The rearrangement links TRBV20-1 to TRBJ1-1; weak D call: TRBD1 (5 bases). The germline gives CDR1 DFQATT, CDR2 SNEGSKA (reference sequence). V was cut by 0 bases and J by 1 base, with 15 bases left in between. This CDR3 spans 16 amino acids.

This clonotype was detected many times. This chain links TRBV19 with TRBJ2-1, with D unclear. Trimming left V 3 bases short and J 9 bases short, with 9 bases between. The CDR3 totals 12 residues. The germline gives CDR1 LNHDA, CDR2 SQIVND (reference sequence). CDR3 sequence: CASSISRSEQFF. CDR3 nucleotides: TGTGCCAGTAGTATTTCTAGAAGTGAGCAGTTCTTC.

Concerning this clonotype: A much larger clonotype is one base distant, so this may be a read error. V is TRBV6-5 and J is TRBJ2-7; no reliable D call. The CDR3 contains 13 residues. From germline, CDR1 is MNHEY and CDR2 SVGAGI. The CDR3 reads CASSYTVSYGQYF. DNA of the CDR3: TGTGCCAGCAGTTACACAGTCTCCTACGGGCAGTACTTC.

The chain is built from TRBV30 and TRBJ2-7, with 12 bases matching TRBD2. The CDR3 is 14 residues long. The V segment lost 2 bases and the J segment 7 bases; nucleotides outside the gene matches: 6. The V gene's germline CDR1 is GTSNPN and CDR2 SVGIG (reference sequence). The CDR3 bases are TGTGCCTGGAGTCTAGCGGGAGGGCCTCGGGAGCAGTACTTC. Its translation is CAWSLAGGPREQYF.

This clonotype was picked up many times. This chain links TRBV12-3 or TRBV12-4 with TRBJ2-1; D is uncertain. The CDR3 covers 12 residues. Trimming stripped 2 bases from V and 10 bases from J, with 9 bases between. The CDR3 DNA reads TGTGCCAGCAGTTTACCCCCTCAAGAGCAGTTCTTC. Translated: CASSLPPQEQFF.

This clonotype was picked up many times. The chain combines TRBV5-1 with TRBJ2-7, with 7 positions matching TRBD2. Germline assignment: CDR1 SGHRS and CDR2 YFSETQ. V lost 1 base and J lost 5; bases outside the gene matches: 6. This CDR3 has 14 amino acids. The CDR3 coding sequence is TGCGCCAGCAGCTTGATCGGCAGCGGGGACGAGCAGTACTTC. Translated: CASSLIGSGDEQYF.

This clonotype has ten or more counts. This chain connects TRBV5-6 to TRBJ2-7, with D perhaps TRBD2 (6 bases). V lost 3 bases to trimming and J lost 5 bases, with 15 bases between them. Germline CDR1 is SGHDT and CDR2 is YYEEEE. The CDR3 consists of 14 residues. Here the CDR3 DNA reads TGTGCCAGCAGCTCCCCGGAGGGTGGCCACGAGCAGTACTTC. Translating gives CASSSPEGGHEQYF.

This clonotype was counted ten times or more. The chain couples TRBV20-1 to TRBJ2-3, with 7 positions matching TRBD2. The CDR3 spans 13 residues. Trimming removed 4 bases from V and 2 bases from J; junction bases left unmatched: 3. Germline values: CDR1 DFQATT, CDR2 SNEGSKA (reference sequence). The CDR3 sequence: CSATSGTTDTQYF. As DNA, the CDR3 is TGCAGTGCTACGAGCGGGACCACAGATACGCAGTATTTT.

There are a few counts of this clonotype. This chain links TRBV6-1 with TRBJ1-1; D uncertain. CDR1 is MNHNS and CDR2 is SASEGT in the germline V gene. Trimming removed 5 bases at V and 7 bases at J, with 11 bases between. The CDR3 contains 12 residues. The CDR3 DNA is TGTGCCAGCAGTACGAGGTTAGTTGAAGCTTTCTTT. Protein sequence: CASSTRLVEAFF.